The 26 T cell receptor beta chains given below trace back to one sample, sequenced in a study of T cell repertoires in cytomegalovirus infection. Each CDR3 protein gets one entry after TCRdb re-called the reads with MiXCR. The sample carries hundreds of thousands of distinct CDR3 sequences, roughly 16% recorded once. The sequencing sample was made of PBMCs. Source of these receptors: a human donor in good health (CMV status not recorded). Some clones in this sample may be carry-over from other donors' samples.

The V call is TRBV7-2, the J call TRBJ2-7; D call uncertain. Germline CDR1 reads SGHTA; CDR2 reads FQGNSA. V was clipped by 2 bases and J by 5 bases, with 13 bases between them. The CDR3 is 14 amino acids. The CDR3 loop is CASSLHQLVHEQYF. The CDR3 nucleotides read TGTGCCAGCAGCTTACACCAGTTGGTCCACGAGCAGTACTTC.

This clonotype was recorded many times. This chain uses TRBV7-2 with TRBJ1-2; TRBD1 matches 8 bases. The CDR3 contains 15 residues. CDR1 is SGHTA, CDR2 FQGNSA, per germline. J was trimmed by 6 bases and V by 0 bases; bases with no gene match: 6. The CDR3 reads CASSLAPDRVDGYTF. The CDR3 DNA is TGTGCCAGCAGCTTAGCACCGGACAGGGTGGATGGCTACACCTTC.

This clonotype was detected many times. V usage is TRBV12-3 or TRBV12-4 and J usage is TRBJ1-5; 8 positions agree with TRBD1. This CDR3 region has 17 residues. The V gene end was trimmed by 5 bases and the J gene end by 2 bases; junction bases not matched to a gene: 11. Here the CDR3 reads CASSRIVDRGGNQPQHF. The CDR3 coding sequence is TGTGCCAGCAGTCGGATCGTTGACAGGGGAGGCAATCAGCCCCAGCATTTT.

The chain employs TRBV24-1 and TRBJ2-5; D not certain. V dropped 1 base and J dropped 5 bases, with 7 bases sitting between them. CDR1 is KGHDR, CDR2 SFDVKD, per germline. The CDR3 loop spans 13 amino acids. The CDR3 reads CATSDLPNETQYF. The CDR3 nucleotides are TGTGCCACCAGTGATTTACCAAACGAGACCCAGTACTTC.

This chain connects TRBV18 to TRBJ2-1; tentatively, D is TRBD2 (6 bases). Germline lookup yields CDR1 KGHSH and CDR2 LQKENI. Trimming cost V 3 bases and J 9 bases, with 18 bases left between them. The CDR3 runs 15 residues. CDR3 coding DNA: TGTGCCAGCTCACCGGGACTGGGGGATCGTGGTGAGCAGTTCTTC. Amino acids: CASSPGLGDRGEQFF.

This clonotype came up many times. V gene TRBV7-2 combines with J gene TRBJ1-2; D not certain. CDR3 length: 16 amino acids. The germline V gene has CDR1 SGHTA and CDR2 FQGNSA. The V gene lost 2 bases and the J gene lost 4 bases, with 17 bases spanning the gap. CDR3 DNA: TGTGCCAGCAGCTTAAACACGCCCCCAAGCCTCTATGGCTACACCTTC. It yields the protein CASSLNTPPSLYGYTF. Full variable domain (outside the CDR3, taken from reference TRBV7-2 and TRBJ1-2): GAGVSQSPSNKVTEKGKDVELRCDPISGHTALYWYRQSLGQGLEFLIYFQGNSAPDKSGLPSDRFSAERTGGSVSTLTIQRTQQEDSAVYLCASSLNTPPSLYGYTFGSGTRLTVV.

The chain couples TRBV6-2 or TRBV6-3 to TRBJ2-7, with 8 bases lining up with TRBD1. After removal of 4 bases from V and 4 bases from J, the junction contained 12 bases not matched to a gene. The CDR3 length is 16 residues. From germline, CDR1 is MNHEY and CDR2 SVGEGT. Here the CDR3 DNA reads TGTGCCAGCAGTTCGTGGACAGGGATCAGAGCTTACGAGCAGTACTTC. Amino acid sequence: CASSSWTGIRAYEQYF.

The chain couples TRBV6-2 or TRBV6-3 to TRBJ1-1; D gene unclear. The CDR3 sequence is 15 residues long. Germline V gene lookup returns CDR1 MNHEY and CDR2 SVGEGT. The germline V and J ends were trimmed by 0 bases and 1 base, with 9 bases remaining between them. The CDR3 coding sequence is TGTGCCAGCAGTTACTCGACGGAATGGAACACTGAAGCTTTCTTT. Translation gives CASSYSTEWNTEAFF.

The chain joins TRBV2 to TRBJ2-5; tentatively, D is TRBD2 (6 bases). V was trimmed by 6 bases and J by 0 bases, leaving 17 bases between them. Germline V CDR1 and CDR2: SNHLY, FYNNEI. The CDR3 runs to 16 residues. The CDR3 bases are TGTGCCAGCAGAGCCTTTACACGGGGGAACCAAGAGACCCAGTACTTC. Amino acid sequence: CASRAFTRGNQETQYF.

This clonotype came up a few times. The chain has TRBV15 and TRBJ2-1; maybe TRBD2 (5 bases). V shed 0 bases and J shed 3 bases, with 24 bases lying between them. This CDR3 is 20 amino acids long. The germline V gene has CDR1 LNHNV and CDR2 YYDKDF (reference sequence). This CDR3 reads CATSRDRGLTSDRFYNEQFF. The CDR3 coding sequence is TGTGCCACCAGCAGAGATCGGGGTTTGACTTCTGATAGATTCTACAATGAGCAGTTCTTC.

A few counts support this clonotype. The chain links TRBV6-5 to TRBJ2-5; D is undetermined. The V end was cut by 3 bases, the J end by 13 bases, with 15 bases between. CDR1 is MNHEY and CDR2 is SVGAGI in the germline V gene. This CDR3 spans 12 amino acids. CDR3 sequence: CASSYVRTEWYF. In DNA, the CDR3 is TGTGCCAGCAGTTATGTGAGAACTGAGTGGTACTTC.

This chain links TRBV7-9 with TRBJ2-5; D is perhaps TRBD2 (6 bases). The germline CDR1 and CDR2 sequences are SEHNR and FQNEAQ (reference sequence). CDR3 size: 15 residues. The V gene lost 1 base and the J gene lost 1 base, with 10 bases spanning the gap. The CDR3: CASSLGRRAQETQYF. In DNA, the CDR3 is TGTGCCAGCAGCTTAGGAAGGAGGGCCCAAGAGACCCAGTACTTC.

This clonotype was seen only a few times. The rearrangement uses TRBV6-2 or TRBV6-3 and TRBJ2-3; D unclear. Germline-derived CDR1 and CDR2 are MNHEY and SVGEGT. Between the trimmed V and J ends, which lost 6 bases and 5 bases, there was a span of 15 bases. There are 14 residues in the CDR3. DNA for the CDR3: TGTGCCAGCAGCCCCGCCAGGCGAGGAGATACGCAGTATTTT. This encodes CASSPARRGDTQYF.

This clonotype was seen ten or more times. This chain connects TRBV6-5 to TRBJ2-1; no firm D call. With 2 bases removed from V and 8 bases from J, the gap between germline ends came to 7 bases. This CDR3 contains 12 residues. Germline V gene lookup returns CDR1 MNHEY and CDR2 SVGAGI. The CDR3 sequence is CASSYDGDEQFF. The DNA for the CDR3 is TGTGCCAGCAGTTACGATGGGGATGAGCAGTTCTTC.

This clonotype turned up a few times. The CDR3 here is CASSLNGPDSLYYGYTF. The CDR3, as DNA: TGTGCCAGCAGTTTAAACGGCCCGGACTCCCTTTACTATGGCTACACCTTC. V is TRBV12-3 or TRBV12-4 and J is TRBJ1-2; D is uncertain. V lost 2 bases and J 3 bases, leaving 19 bases between the germline ends. CDR3 length: 17 residues.

The chain combines TRBV15 with TRBJ1-1, with D possibly being TRBD1 (5 bases). The germline V gene encodes CDR1 LNHNV and CDR2 YYDKDF (reference sequence). CDR3 length equals 15 residues. The V and J ends lost 3 bases and 5 bases respectively, with 16 bases between them. The CDR3 bases are TGTGCCACCAGCAGTAGCAGGGCTTTAGGGACTGAAGCTTTCTTT. This sequence encodes CATSSSRALGTEAFF.

This clonotype was picked up a small number of times. The chain joins TRBV7-2 to TRBJ2-3; 8 bases match TRBD2. J was trimmed by 4 bases and V by 3 bases; bases with no gene match: 9. The CDR3 spans 16 residues. Germline V gene lookup returns CDR1 SGHTA and CDR2 FQGNSA. The CDR3 is CASSLAGTRSPDTQYF. Written as DNA, the CDR3 is TGTGCCAGCAGCTTGGCCGGGACTAGGTCGCCAGATACGCAGTATTTT.

This clonotype appeared many times. The chain has TRBV7-8 and TRBJ2-3, with TRBD1 matching 7 bases. V dropped 6 bases and J dropped 0; count of bases not matched to a gene: 9. The CDR3 has 16 residues. The germline gives CDR1 SGHVS, CDR2 FQNEAQ. The CDR3 DNA follows: TGTGCCAGCAGGGGGCTAGGGGGCCCTAGCACAGATACGCAGTATTTT. Its protein is CASRGLGGPSTDTQYF.

This clonotype was observed a handful of times. The chain employs TRBV4-2 and TRBJ1-4; D unresolved. Germline V gives CDR1 LGHNA, CDR2 YNFKEQ. Trimming took 3 bases from V and 1 from J, leaving 9 bases between them. The CDR3 length is 15 residues. The CDR3 loop reads CASSHNSETNEKLFF. Here the CDR3 DNA reads TGTGCCAGCAGCCATAACTCGGAAACTAATGAAAAACTGTTTTTT.

The chain joins TRBV11-3 to TRBJ2-2; D remains ambiguous. The CDR3 consists of 13 residues. Germline CDR1 and CDR2: SGHNT and YENEEA. The V and J ends lost 5 bases and 4 bases respectively, with 8 bases between them. This CDR3 reads CASSPQSTGELFF. DNA of the CDR3: TGTGCCAGCAGCCCGCAGAGCACCGGGGAGCTGTTTTTT.

This clonotype was found many times. The V gene is TRBV6-1, the J gene TRBJ1-1, with D unclear. The V gene's germline CDR1 is MNHNS and CDR2 SASEGT. The V gene lost 3 bases and the J gene lost 4 bases, with 9 bases spanning the gap. CDR3 size: 13 residues. The CDR3 nucleotides are TGTGCCAGCAGTGACCAATGGGGCACTGAAGCTTTCTTT. This encodes CASSDQWGTEAFF.

This CDR3 reads CASGRRSGQTEAFF. Here the CDR3 DNA reads TGTGCCAGCGGAAGGAGATCCGGCCAGACTGAAGCTTTCTTT. This chain joins TRBV9 and TRBJ1-1; D unresolved. CDR1 is SGDLS and CDR2 is YYNGEE in the germline V gene. V was trimmed by 7 bases and J by 5 bases, leaving 18 bases between them. CDR3 size: 14 residues.

The V call is TRBV27, the J call TRBJ1-2; TRBD1 aligns across 8 bases. The V gene's germline CDR1 is MNHEY and CDR2 SMNVEV (reference sequence). Losses at the gene ends were 5 bases for V and 4 bases for J; bases not matched to a gene: 9. This CDR3 region has 15 residues. The CDR3 DNA reads as TGTGCCAGCAGTGCTCTGGGACAGGAAATCTATGGCTACACCTTC. The encoded protein is CASSALGQEIYGYTF.

This clonotype was seen at least ten times. V and J are TRBV9 and TRBJ2-5; 8 bases match TRBD1. V lost 0 bases to trimming and J lost 4 bases; unmatched junction nucleotides: 8. The length of the CDR3 is 16 residues. Germline values: CDR1 SGDLS, CDR2 YYNGEE. The CDR3 DNA sequence: TGTGCCAGCAGCGTAGGATCCAGGGGGCTCGGAGAGACCCAGTACTTC. Translated: CASSVGSRGLGETQYF.

This clonotype was counted between two and nine times. V gene TRBV10-3 combines with J gene TRBJ1-2; tentative D call: TRBD1 (6 bases). Trimming took off 11 bases at V and 8 bases at J, with 18 bases between the two ends. Germline loops: CDR1 ENHRY, CDR2 SYGVKD. The CDR3 totals 12 residues. The chain's CDR3 is CAASSGAWGYTF. Here the CDR3 DNA reads TGTGCCGCCTCGTCAGGGGCTTGGGGCTACACCTTC.

In this sample, this clonotype turned up many times. The J gene is TRBJ2-7, the V gene TRBV11-2; 9 nucleotides line up with TRBD1. The V gene end was trimmed by 4 bases and the J gene end by 1 base; junction bases not matched to a gene: 2. CDR3 length: 14 amino acids. Germline-derived CDR1 and CDR2 are SGHAT and FQNNGV. CDR3 amino acids: CASSSQGASYEQYF. CDR3 bases: TGTGCCAGCAGCTCACAGGGGGCGTCCTACGAGCAGTACTTC.